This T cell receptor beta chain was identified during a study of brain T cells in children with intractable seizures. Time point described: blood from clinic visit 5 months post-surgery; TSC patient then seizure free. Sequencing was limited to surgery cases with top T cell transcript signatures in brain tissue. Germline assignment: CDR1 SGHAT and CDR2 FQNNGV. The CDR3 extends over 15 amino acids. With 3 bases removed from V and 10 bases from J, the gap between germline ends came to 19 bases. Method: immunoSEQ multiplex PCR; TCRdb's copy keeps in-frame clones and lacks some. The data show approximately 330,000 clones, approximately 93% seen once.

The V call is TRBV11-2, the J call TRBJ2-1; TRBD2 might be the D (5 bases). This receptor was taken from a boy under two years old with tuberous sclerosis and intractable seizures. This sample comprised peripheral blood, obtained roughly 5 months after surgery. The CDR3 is CASSFRSLRTAEQFF. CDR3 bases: TGTGCCAGCAGCTTTCGCTCCCTGAGGACTGCCGAGCAGTTCTTC.